The clone carrying this T cell receptor beta chain showed up just a few times. These data belong to a study of identical twins. MiXCR was run by TCRdb on the 5' RACE reads, yielding one entry per CDR3 protein. The data show 600,000 to 850,000 distinct CDR3 sequences, approximately 18% seen once. V gave up 4 bases and J gave up 6 bases; unmatched junction bases: 10. The CDR3 runs to 17 residues. Germline values: CDR1 LGHDT, CDR2 YNNKEL (reference sequence). The sample was also linked to a second study, of T cells expressing NK-cell markers. That report adds: Sorting in several experiments was restricted by an anti-gamma-delta TCR antibody to alpha-beta TCR T cells.

The sample consisted of PBMCs. V gene TRBV3-1 combines with J gene TRBJ2-5; 14 nucleotides agree with TRBD2. This clonotype was sampled from a woman under 30 in good health. The chain's CDR3 is CASSPFPTSGGGKTQYF. DNA for the CDR3: TGTGCCAGCAGCCCCTTCCCGACTAGCGGGGGGGGAAAGACCCAGTACTTC.